Below, 6 T cell receptor beta chains from the same sample are listed, as sequenced in a study of blood T cell repertoires in COVID-19. The protocol was immunoSEQ multiplex PCR, while the TCRdb copy is restricted to in-frame clones and leaves out a portion. The data contain 60,000 or so clones, roughly 90% of them singletons. The sample comprised peripheral blood. The receptors derive from a man aged 55 to 69 with active COVID-19.

The V call is TRBV19, the J call TRBJ2-1; D is possibly TRBD2 (6 bases). Trimming removed 3 bases from V and 3 bases from J, with 12 bases in between. The CDR3 sequence is 15 residues long. The germline V gene encodes CDR1 LNHDA and CDR2 SQIVND (reference sequence). The CDR3 loop reads CASSITGTGYNEQFF. The CDR3 DNA reads TGTGCCAGTAGTATTACTGGGACTGGCTACAATGAGCAGTTCTTC.

The V call is TRBV11-1, the J call TRBJ1-1; maybe TRBD1 (6 bases). The length of the CDR3 is 15 residues. V was shortened by 5 bases and J by 0 bases, with 13 bases between the two germline ends. Germline assignment: CDR1 SGHAT and CDR2 FQDESV (reference sequence). CDR3 sequence reads: CASSPTGTLNTEAFF. The CDR3 DNA reads as TGTGCCAGCAGCCCGACCGGGACACTGAACACTGAAGCTTTCTTT.

This clone was seen ten or more times. V is TRBV6-4 and J is TRBJ1-1; D is uncertain. The CDR3 contains 13 residues. The V end was cut by 8 bases, the J end by 1 base, with 11 bases between. CDR1 MRHNA and CDR2 SNTAGT come from the germline V gene. The CDR3 region has the DNA TGTGCCAGCTCCCGGACTGAGAACACTGAAGCTTTCTTT. Its protein product is CASSRTENTEAFF.

The chain uses TRBV10-1 and TRBJ2-4, with D tentatively TRBD2 (6 bases). Germline lookup yields CDR1 WNHNN and CDR2 SYGVQD (reference sequence). The CDR3 length is 14 residues. Between the trimmed V and J ends, which lost 6 bases and 3 bases, there was a span of 12 bases. For the CDR3, the DNA is TGCGCCAGCAGCGGACTATTTGGCAAAAACATTCAGTACTTC. Translation gives CASSGLFGKNIQYF.

Concerning this clone itself: One end of the junction fails to match germline, which may point to a read error. The chain joins TRBV10-1 to TRBJ2-3; 8 bases are shared with TRBD2. CDR1 WNHNN and CDR2 SYGVQD come from the germline V gene (reference sequence). This CDR3 contains 15 residues. This CDR3 is CASSDGTRGTDTQYF. In DNA, the CDR3 is TGCGCCAGCAGTGACGGGACTAGGGGCACGGATACGCAGTATTTT.

This chain joins TRBV28 and TRBJ2-7; TRBD2 agrees at 10 bases. V was pared by 7 bases and J by 4 bases, with 13 bases of the junction left unmatched. This CDR3 has 16 amino acids. Per the germline V gene, CDR1 is MDHEN and CDR2 is SYDVKM. DNA of the CDR3: TGTGCCAGCAAACTTACCAAGCGGGAGGGTCTTTACGAGCAGTACTTC. Residues: CASKLTKREGLYEQYF.